This T cell receptor (beta chain) is from a study of T-cell memory formation after mild COVID-19. Study background: The two donors had largely donor-specific TCR clusters.

Germline values: CDR1 SQVTM, CDR2 ANQGSEA. V was cut by 1 base and J by 4 bases, with 7 bases left in between. The CDR3 runs 12 residues. Study results and caveats: CD4+ contracting clones were mainly CM and EM; CD8+ ones, EMRA.

As for this clonotype: The antigen is not known.

TCRalpha and TCRbeta libraries used 5'RACE with constant-segment primers and UMIs. A single record per CDR3 protein comes from TCRdb applying MiXCR to the 5' RACE reads. The profile shows about 390,000 distinct CDR3 sequences, around 21% of them singletons. This sequence was found in an adult woman who had mild COVID-19 (a few samples of this study predate the infection). Cell type and time point are not known. The chain joins TRBV29-1 to TRBJ1-1; D uncertain. Sequencing used PBMCs or a T cell subset sorted from them (not recorded which). CDR3 in amino acids: CSVEGGATEAFF. CDR3 bases: TGCAGCGTTGAAGGGGGAGCCACTGAAGCTTTCTTT. The entire variable domain, with the rest obtained from reference TRBV29-1 and TRBJ1-1, is as follows: SAVISQKPSRDICQRGTSLTIQCQVDSQVTMMFWYRQQPGQSLTLIATANQGSEATYESGFVIDKFPISRPNLTFSTLTVSNMSPEDSSIYLCSVEGGATEAFFGQGTRLTVV.